The present entry profiles one T cell receptor beta chain with its context. Antigen unknown. With V trimmed by 5 bases and J by 7 bases, 6 bases remained unmatched. The CDR3 has 14 amino acids. With a constant-region primer, TCR beta cDNA was made from approximately 500 ng of total RNA. Libraries for TCR beta were built through three nested multiplex PCR rounds, which together made up a slightly modified ARM-PCR procedure. A C-beta reverse primer was combined with TRBV1-TRBV30 forward primers in the first two PCR rounds, and each round had ten to eleven cycles. TCRdb fed the multiplex PCR reads into MiXCR, producing one record per CDR3 protein. The data contain 60,000 or so distinct CDR3 sequences, around 64% of them singletons. This entry is derived from a study of tumor-infiltrating lymphocytes in primary liver carcinoma. General study results and limits: Tumor-blood pairs (like tumor-adjacent pairs) overlapped less than tumor region pairs did.

Unsorted bulk tissue, about 20-32 mg of it, served as the source for co-extraction of RNA and DNA. Patients in the cohort were treatment-naive and living with chronic HBV infection. Sampling was performed at five separate regions of each tumor. This chain connects TRBV12-3 or TRBV12-4 to TRBJ1-4; the match to TRBD1 covers 8 bases. The receptor was derived from a man aged 40-55 years with primary liver carcinoma and hepatitis B virus infection. Sequenced: liver tumor tissue from sampling region 2. Subset of the sample: tumor region T2, inferior pole. As DNA, the CDR3 is TGTGCCAGCAGTCGACAGGGGAGGGGTGAAAAACTGTTTTTT. As protein: CASSRQGRGEKLFF.